A single sample gave rise to the 11 T cell receptor beta chains below, sequenced in a study of OX40 agonist ivuxolimab in advanced cancers. The table came from immunoSEQ multiplex PCR; TCRdb's copy has only in-frame clones and leaves some out. This sample has over 35,000 clones, with around 89% found just once. The starting material was CD4+ or CD8+ T cells sorted from blood, obtained in a trial of the OX40 agonist ivuxolimab. The receptors shown here come from an adult with an advanced solid tumor such as melanoma, head and neck, liver or kidney cancer.

V usage is TRBV6-5 and J usage is TRBJ1-3; TRBD1 might be the D (6 bases). The germline gives CDR1 MNHEY, CDR2 SVGAGI. V was pared by 0 bases and J by 0 bases, with 9 bases between. The CDR3 is 16 amino acids. This CDR3 is CASSYSTGTSGNTIYF. The CDR3 nucleotides read TGTGCCAGCAGTTACTCCACAGGGACCTCTGGAAACACCATATATTTT.

This chain links TRBV2 with TRBJ2-1; D remains ambiguous. The V and J ends lost 5 bases and 5 bases respectively, with 7 bases between them. The CDR3 contains 12 residues. Germline assignment: CDR1 SNHLY and CDR2 FYNNEI. The DNA of the CDR3 is TGTGCCAGCAGTCGCGTCAACAATGAGCAGTTCTTC. Amino acid sequence: CASSRVNNEQFF.

The rearrangement joins TRBV4-3 to TRBJ1-6, with D possibly being TRBD1 (5 bases). Trimming took off 2 bases at V and 0 bases at J, with 11 bases between the two ends. This CDR3 spans 17 amino acids. Germline-derived CDR1 and CDR2 are LGHNA and YSLEER. In DNA form, the CDR3 reads TGCGCCAGCAGCCAATTTGGGGCGAGCTCCTATAATTCACCCCTCCACTTT. Translated, it gives CASSQFGASSYNSPLHF.

The chain is built from TRBV6-5 and TRBJ2-7; D ambiguous. Germline lookup yields CDR1 MNHEY and CDR2 SVGAGI. V lost 5 bases to trimming and J lost 3 bases, with 14 bases between them. CDR3 size: 14 residues. The CDR3: CASSPGRNFYEQYF. The CDR3 DNA reads TGTGCCAGCAGTCCAGGACGGAATTTCTACGAGCAGTACTTC.

The V call is TRBV5-4, the J call TRBJ2-6; D remains unclear. The CDR3 covers 15 residues. Per the germline V gene, CDR1 is SGHNT and CDR2 is YYREEE (reference sequence). V was clipped by 7 bases and J by 0 bases, with 11 bases between them. CDR3 sequence reads: CASGGRLSGANVLTF. CDR3 bases: TGTGCCAGCGGCGGACGGCTCTCTGGGGCCAACGTCCTGACTTTC.

J is TRBJ1-1 and V is TRBV13; the match to TRBD1 covers 9 bases. Germline V gene lookup returns CDR1 PRHDT and CDR2 FYEKMQ (reference sequence). The CDR3 is 15 amino acids. The ends lost 6 bases at V and 1 base at J; junction bases unmatched: 6. The CDR3: CASREGTGPNTEAFF. CDR3 coding DNA: TGTGCCAGCAGGGAAGGGACAGGGCCGAACACTGAAGCTTTCTTT.

V and J are TRBV4-1 and TRBJ2-7; TRBD2 matches at 8 bases. Germline-derived CDR1 and CDR2 are MGHRA and YSYEKL. The CDR3 length is 14 residues. V lost 3 bases, J lost 2 bases, and 3 bases stayed unmatched. CDR3 residues: CASSHAGGTYEQYF. The CDR3 DNA is TGCGCCAGCAGCCACGCGGGGGGAACCTACGAGCAGTACTTC.

The rearrangement links TRBV25-1 to TRBJ1-1, with no clear D. Looked up from germline, CDR1 is MGHDK and CDR2 is SYGVNS. This CDR3 region has 11 residues. Trimming cost V 7 bases and J 10 bases, with 13 bases left between them. The CDR3, as DNA: TGTGCCAGCACCATGGGGAAAGGAGCTTTCTTT. This codes for CASTMGKGAFF.

J is TRBJ2-7 and V is TRBV6-5, with D perhaps TRBD1 or TRBD2 (6 bases each). Deletions cut 6 bases from V and 3 bases from J, with 18 bases between. From germline, CDR1 is MNHEY and CDR2 SVGAGI. The CDR3 covers 15 residues. The DNA of the CDR3 is TGTGCCAGCAGCTCTTATTTTGGGGGGCGCTACGAGCAGTACTTC. Its protein product is CASSSYFGGRYEQYF.

The rearrangement uses TRBV4-3 and TRBJ2-7; 10 bases are shared with TRBD1. The CDR3 runs to 14 residues. The germline gives CDR1 LGHNA, CDR2 YSLEER. The J segment lost 3 bases and the V segment lost 4 bases, leaving 3 bases of the junction unmatched. The CDR3 nucleotides read TGCGCCAGCAGCCCGGGACAGGGGAACTACGAGCAGTACTTC. Translated: CASSPGQGNYEQYF.

The chain couples TRBV6-6 to TRBJ2-1, with 7 nucleotides matching TRBD1. The V segment lost 0 bases and the J segment 9 bases; nucleotides outside the gene matches: 8. This CDR3 has 15 residues. Germline loops: CDR1 MNHNY, CDR2 SVGAGI (reference sequence). The CDR3 DNA reads TGTGCCAGCAGTTACTCAGGGGGCTGGATCGGTGAGCAGTTCTTC. Encoded protein: CASSYSGGWIGEQFF.